One and the same sample provided the 8 T cell receptor beta chains below, sequenced in a study of immune characterization of retroperitoneal liposarcoma (dated by TCRdb to the late 2010s). Library generation was performed with PCR. The data were produced on a NextSeq 500. The public reads were run again by TCRdb, first through fastp at Q25 and then through MiXCR, and only productive beta chains were kept. Rows with a matching CDR3 protein are joined into one entry that keeps the most common DNA and genes. A total of about 3,000 distinct CDR3 sequences appear in this sample, roughly 45% of them only once. The top ten clonotypes cover roughly half of the sample. Material: tumor tissue. Source of these receptors: a male donor with retroperitoneal liposarcoma.

This clonotype was detected only a few times. The chain uses TRBV6-6 and TRBJ2-1, with D maybe TRBD2 (5 bases). The CDR3 loop spans 17 amino acids. CDR1 is MNHNY, CDR2 SVGAGI, per germline (reference sequence). V was shortened by 0 bases and J by 0 bases, with 12 bases between the two germline ends. The CDR3 here is CASSYSLGRGSYNEQFF. Here the CDR3 DNA reads TGTGCCAGCAGTTACTCTCTGGGGAGAGGCTCCTACAATGAGCAGTTCTTC.

This chain uses TRBV6-1 with TRBJ2-3; tentatively, D is TRBD2 (7 bases). The V end was cut by 7 bases, the J end by 1 base, with 15 bases between. The CDR3 contains 15 residues. CDR1 is MNHNS and CDR2 is SASEGT in the germline V gene. CDR3 in amino acids: CASKFGGAGTDTQYF. Here the CDR3 DNA reads TGTGCCAGCAAGTTTGGGGGGGCCGGCACAGATACGCAGTATTTT.

Ten or more counts support this clonotype. V is TRBV6-1 and J is TRBJ2-3; D call uncertain. Trimming shortened V by 4 bases and J by 5 bases, and 16 bases separated the two germline ends. Germline CDR1 and CDR2: MNHNS and SASEGT. The CDR3 runs to 15 residues. CDR3 DNA sequence: TGTGCCAGCAGTGCATCGAGTTCGCCCAGAGATACGCAGTATTTT. This translates into CASSASSSPRDTQYF.

By its share, this clonotype is medium-sized (0.01 to 0.1%). The V and J genes are TRBV7-6 and TRBJ2-1; D assignment may be TRBD1 or TRBD2 (5 bases each). The CDR3 contains 13 residues. Per germline, CDR1 SGHVS and CDR2 FNYEAQ. Trimming removed 4 bases from V and 13 bases from J, with 17 bases in between. CDR3 coding DNA: TGTGCCAGCAGCTCAAACCTAGGGGAGACCCAGTTCTTC. This sequence encodes CASSSNLGETQFF.

This clonotype is judged medium-sized. This chain joins TRBV7-2 and TRBJ2-5, with D hard to call. The CDR3 has 14 residues. Germline V gene sequence: CDR1 SGHTA, CDR2 FQGNSA. Trimming left V 7 bases short and J 1 base short, with 13 bases between. CDR3 loop: CASNLLSSQETQYF. The CDR3 nucleotides read TGTGCCAGCAACCTGCTCAGCTCCCAAGAGACCCAGTACTTC.

The V gene is TRBV12-5, the J gene TRBJ2-1; D remains ambiguous. Deletions cut 1 base from V and 0 bases from J, with 10 bases between. Germline-derived CDR1 and CDR2 are LGHNT and FRNRAP. This CDR3 spans 16 amino acids. DNA of the CDR3: TGTGCTAGTGGTTTGGGGGGTTTGAGCTCCTACAATGAGCAGTTCTTC. Translation: CASGLGGLSSYNEQFF.

By sample share, this clonotype is medium-sized. V is TRBV5-4 and J is TRBJ2-2, with a tentative D call TRBD1 (5 bases). Germline V CDR1 and CDR2: SGHNT, YYREEE (reference sequence). V was trimmed by 3 bases and J by 0 bases, leaving 9 bases between them. The CDR3 is made up of 15 amino acids. CDR3 nucleotides: TGTGCCAGCAGCTCCAGGGCCCCGAACACCGGGGAGCTGTTTTTT. Protein: CASSSRAPNTGELFF.

This clonotype showed up just a few times. This chain links TRBV5-6 with TRBJ2-3; 9 nucleotides match TRBD2. V was clipped by 7 bases and J by 4 bases; unmatched bases: 4. CDR3 size: 13 residues. Germline assignment: CDR1 SGHDT and CDR2 YYEEEE. For the CDR3, the DNA is TGTGCCAGCTCCGGCGGGGGGGCAGATACGCAGTATTTT. The encoded protein is CASSGGGADTQYF.